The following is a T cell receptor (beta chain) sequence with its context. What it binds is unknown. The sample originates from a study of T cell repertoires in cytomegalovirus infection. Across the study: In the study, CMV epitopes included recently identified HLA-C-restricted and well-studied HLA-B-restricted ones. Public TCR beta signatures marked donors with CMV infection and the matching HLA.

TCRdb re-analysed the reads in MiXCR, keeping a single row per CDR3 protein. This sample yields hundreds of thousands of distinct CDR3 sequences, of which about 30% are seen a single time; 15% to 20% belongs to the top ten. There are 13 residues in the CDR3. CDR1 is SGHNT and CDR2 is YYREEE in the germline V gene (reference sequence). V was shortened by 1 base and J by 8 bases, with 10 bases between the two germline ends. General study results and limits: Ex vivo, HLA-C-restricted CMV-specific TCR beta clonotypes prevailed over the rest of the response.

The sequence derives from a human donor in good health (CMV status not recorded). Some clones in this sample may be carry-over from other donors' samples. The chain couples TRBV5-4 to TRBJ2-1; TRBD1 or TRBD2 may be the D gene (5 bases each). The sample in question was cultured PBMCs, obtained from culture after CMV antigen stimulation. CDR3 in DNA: TGTGCCAGCAGCTTGCCATCGGGGCATGAGCAGTTCTTC. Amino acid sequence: CASSLPSGHEQFF.